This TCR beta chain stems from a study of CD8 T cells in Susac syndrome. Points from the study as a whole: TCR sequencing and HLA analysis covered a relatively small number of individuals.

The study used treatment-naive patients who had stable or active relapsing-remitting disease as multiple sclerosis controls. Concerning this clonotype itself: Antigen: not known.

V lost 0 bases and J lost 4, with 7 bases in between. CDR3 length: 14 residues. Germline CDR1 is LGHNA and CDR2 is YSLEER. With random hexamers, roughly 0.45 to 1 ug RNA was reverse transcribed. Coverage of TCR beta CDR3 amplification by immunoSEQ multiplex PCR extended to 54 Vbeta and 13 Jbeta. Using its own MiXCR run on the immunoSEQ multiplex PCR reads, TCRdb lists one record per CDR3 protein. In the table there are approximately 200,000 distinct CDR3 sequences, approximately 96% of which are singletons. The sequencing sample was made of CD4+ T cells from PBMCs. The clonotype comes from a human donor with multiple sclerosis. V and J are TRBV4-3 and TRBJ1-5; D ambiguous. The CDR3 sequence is CASSQDRRNQPQHF. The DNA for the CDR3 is TGCGCCAGCAGCCAAGATAGGCGGAATCAGCCCCAGCATTTT.